These 14 T cell receptor beta chains were sequenced from one sample in a study of blood T cell repertoires in COVID-19. Libraries were prepared by immunoSEQ multiplex PCR; TCRdb keeps only in-frame clonotypes and omits some of them. The repertoire holds around 280,000 clones, with roughly nine tenths as singletons. Sequenced: PBMCs or T cells enriched from blood (not recorded which). The receptors stem from a woman aged 35 to 49 who had recovered from COVID-19.

The genes are TRBV3-1 (or the pseudogene TRBV3-2) and TRBJ2-2, with 14 positions matching TRBD2. Unmatched junction bases numbered 9, after V lost 0 bases and J lost 6 bases. Germline V gene lookup returns CDR1 LGHDT and CDR2 YNNKEL (reference sequence). This CDR3 has 19 amino acids. The CDR3 loop is CASSQEPGLAGVFPGELFF. The CDR3 DNA reads TGTGCCAGCAGCCAAGAACCGGGACTAGCGGGAGTTTTTCCCGGGGAGCTGTTTTTT.

V is TRBV9 and J is TRBJ1-3; D is unclear. Trimming took off 3 bases at V and 3 bases at J, with 13 bases between the two ends. Looked up from germline, CDR1 is SGDLS and CDR2 is YYNGEE. This CDR3 has 15 residues. The CDR3 here is CASSAVEGFGNTIYF. The CDR3 DNA reads TGTGCCAGCAGCGCCGTGGAGGGCTTTGGAAACACCATATATTTT.

The sample holds a few counts of this clone. V usage is TRBV4-2 and J usage is TRBJ1-2; D gene unclear. The CDR3 loop spans 17 amino acids. V dropped 4 bases and J dropped 4 bases, with 22 bases sitting between them. The germline CDR1 and CDR2 sequences are LGHNA and YNFKEQ. CDR3 bases: TGTGCCAGCAGCCTAATAGGAGGATCTCCTGGCAGCTATGGCTACACCTTC. Translated: CASSLIGGSPGSYGYTF.

The chain has TRBV6-2 or TRBV6-3 and TRBJ2-3, with 7 positions matching TRBD1. CDR3 size: 16 residues. Trimming at V came to 5 bases and at J to 0 bases, leaving 8 bases not matched to a gene. Germline-derived CDR1 and CDR2 are MNHEY and SVGEGT. CDR3 in DNA: TGTGCCAGCAGTCCCCGGACAGGAGTTAGCACAGATACGCAGTATTTT. Translated: CASSPRTGVSTDTQYF.

The J gene is TRBJ1-2, the V gene TRBV27, with a weak D call TRBD1 (5 bases). V was pared by 2 bases and J by 5 bases, with 15 bases between. The CDR3 spans 15 residues. Germline CDR1 and CDR2: MNHEY and SMNVEV (reference sequence). In nucleotides, the CDR3 is TGTGCCAGCAGTTTAGGGGGGACGGGCCCTTATGGCTACACCTTC. Encoded protein: CASSLGGTGPYGYTF.

The CDR3, as DNA: TGTGCCAGCACTACAGGGACGGCCAAAAACATTCAGTACTTC. It yields the protein CASTTGTAKNIQYF. The chain is built from TRBV6-5 and TRBJ2-4, with D possibly being TRBD1 (6 bases). This CDR3 is 14 amino acids long. The germline gives CDR1 MNHEY, CDR2 SVGAGI. V was pared by 7 bases and J by 1 base, with 11 bases between.

The chain combines TRBV2 with TRBJ2-1; D gene uncertain. Germline loops: CDR1 SNHLY, CDR2 FYNNEI. This CDR3 is 11 amino acids long. V shed 6 bases and J shed 9 bases, with 9 bases lying between them. The CDR3 nucleotides read TGTGCCAGCAGCGTGGAGTTTGAGCAGTTCTTC. Residues: CASSVEFEQFF.

V gene TRBV7-9 combines with J gene TRBJ1-4; D might be TRBD1 (5 bases). V was clipped by 2 bases and J by 1 base, with 8 bases between them. The V gene's germline CDR1 is SEHNR and CDR2 FQNEAQ (reference sequence). This CDR3 is built from 15 residues. The CDR3 DNA reads TGTGCCAGCAGCTTACTTCAGGGAACTAATGAAAAACTGTTTTTT. Translation gives CASSLLQGTNEKLFF.

The chain uses TRBV3-1 (or the pseudogene TRBV3-2) and TRBJ2-1; 8 positions match TRBD2. CDR3 length equals 13 residues. The V and J ends lost 7 bases and 4 bases, in that order; junction bases with no gene match: 3. The germline CDR1 and CDR2 sequences are LGHDT and YNNKEL (reference sequence). The CDR3 DNA follows: TGTGCCAGCACTACGGGGGGGTACAATGAGCAGTTCTTC. Translating it yields CASTTGGYNEQFF.

The CDR3 region is CASSLGQGLSTDTQYF. The CDR3 nucleotides are TGTGCCAGCAGCTTAGGACAGGGGTTGAGCACAGATACGCAGTATTTT. The V call is TRBV11-2, the J call TRBJ2-3, with 8 bases aligning to TRBD1. CDR1 and CDR2 from the germline V gene are SGHAT and FQNNGV. With 1 base clipped from V and 0 bases from J, the junction kept 3 bases outside the gene matches. This CDR3 region has 16 residues.

DNA for the CDR3: TGTGCCAGCAGTAAGACAGGGACAGATACGCAGTATTTT. It specifies CASSKTGTDTQYF. The rearrangement links TRBV2 to TRBJ2-3; 7 bases align to TRBD1. Germline CDR1 SNHLY, CDR2 FYNNEI. The CDR3 has 13 amino acids. After removal of 5 bases from V and 3 bases from J, the junction contained 2 bases not matched to a gene.

The genes are TRBV30 and TRBJ1-1, with D possibly TRBD1 on 5 matching bases. CDR1 is GTSNPN and CDR2 is SVGIG in the germline V gene (reference sequence). There are 13 residues in the CDR3. V lost 1 base to trimming and J lost 11 bases, with 17 bases between them. The CDR3 here is CAWSGGGRPGAFF. The CDR3 bases are TGTGCCTGGAGTGGGGGGGGGAGGCCGGGTGCTTTCTTT.

The V gene is TRBV3-1 (or the pseudogene TRBV3-2), the J gene TRBJ1-2; no clear D. Per germline, CDR1 LGHDT and CDR2 YNNKEL (reference sequence). With 0 bases removed from V and 9 bases from J, the gap between germline ends came to 8 bases. CDR3 length: 12 amino acids. The CDR3 coding sequence is TGTGCCAGCAGCCAAGATCGAGGAAGCTACACCTTC. Translating gives CASSQDRGSYTF.

The chain uses TRBV18 and TRBJ2-7; D is unresolved. V gave up 3 bases and J gave up 3 bases, with 6 bases separating them. There are 12 residues in the CDR3. Germline CDR1 KGHSH, CDR2 LQKENI. The CDR3 DNA reads TGTGCCAGCTCACCCTCGGTCTACGAGCAGTACTTC. Its translation: CASSPSVYEQYF.